Following are 30 T cell receptor beta chains from one sample sequenced in a study of shared clonotypes between healthy human individuals. TCRdb's table, derived via immunoSEQ multiplex PCR, lists solely in-frame clones and lacks some. The table records about 820,000 clones, approximately 92% of them present only once. Positive CCR7 selection of CD45RO-negative cells yielded the naive CD8 cells, and terminally differentiated effector memory CD45RA+ cells were excluded. The specimen was naive CD8+ T cells sorted from blood. The origin of the receptors is a man aged 30 to 39 in good health.

The chain links TRBV7-9 to TRBJ2-7, with no clear D. Germline V CDR1 and CDR2: SEHNR, FQNEAQ (reference sequence). The CDR3 runs to 13 residues. Trimming removed 5 bases at V and 0 bases at J, with 8 bases between. The CDR3 coding sequence is TGTGCCAGCAGCCCCCCCTTCTCCTACGAGCAGTACTTC. Its protein is CASSPPFSYEQYF. Complete variable domain (other parts from reference TRBV7-9 and TRBJ2-7): DTGVSQNPRHKITKRGQNVTFRCDPISEHNRLYWYRQTLGQGPEFLTYFQNEAQLEKSRLLSDRFSAERPKGSFSTLEIQRTEQGDSAMYLCASSPPFSYEQYFGPGTRLTVT.

The J gene is TRBJ1-3, the V gene TRBV28, with D unclear. From germline, CDR1 is MDHEN and CDR2 SYDVKM. The CDR3 totals 15 residues. V was clipped by 3 bases and J by 4 bases, with 13 bases between them. Written as DNA, the CDR3 is TGTGCCAGCAGTTTGCCCACTGAGATCGGAAACACCATATATTTT. It translates to CASSLPTEIGNTIYF.

This sequence joins TRBV9 and TRBJ1-3; TRBD1 matches 9 bases. J lost 0 bases, V lost 3 bases, and 7 bases had no gene match. Per germline, CDR1 SGDLS and CDR2 YYNGEE. CDR3 size: 17 residues. CDR3 bases: TGTGCCAGCAGCGCAACAGGGACAGGGTACTCTGGAAACACCATATATTTT. Translated: CASSATGTGYSGNTIYF.

The V call is TRBV27, the J call TRBJ2-7, with TRBD1 matching 9 bases. Germline trimming cut 2 bases from V and 5 bases from J; bases unmatched to any gene: 4. The CDR3 has 14 amino acids. Germline CDR1 is MNHEY and CDR2 is SMNVEV (reference sequence). The DNA of the CDR3 is TGTGCCAGCAGTTTAGGACAGGGGTTCCACGAGCAGTACTTC. This codes for CASSLGQGFHEQYF.

V and J are TRBV6-5 and TRBJ2-5, with D possibly TRBD1 on 5 matching bases. V was cut by 2 bases and J by 0 bases, with 10 bases left in between. The CDR3 sequence is 15 residues long. Germline CDR1 is MNHEY and CDR2 is SVGAGI. For the CDR3, the DNA is TGTGCCAGCAGTTACGGGGCAAAAAACCAAGAGACCCAGTACTTC. Its translation: CASSYGAKNQETQYF.

The CDR3 sequence is CASSLSVASGSYEQYF. DNA for the CDR3: TGTGCCAGCAGTTTATCGGTGGCTAGCGGGAGCTACGAGCAGTACTTC. The V and J genes are TRBV28 and TRBJ2-7, with TRBD2 matching 10 bases. Germline V gene lookup returns CDR1 MDHEN and CDR2 SYDVKM. The CDR3 is 16 residues long. V shed 1 base, J shed 3 bases, and the junction held 6 bases outside the gene matches.

The chain links TRBV7-9 to TRBJ1-2; TRBD1 matches at 7 bases. The CDR3 consists of 16 residues. Germline V gives CDR1 SEHNR, CDR2 FQNEAQ (reference sequence). J gave up 5 bases and V 5 bases, and 14 bases lay outside the gene matches. CDR3 DNA sequence: TGTGCCAGCAGCACAACTACCAGGGGGAAACCTTATGGCTACACCTTC. It codes for CASSTTTRGKPYGYTF.

A single count supports this clone. The gene calls are TRBV11-2 and TRBJ2-7; weak D call: TRBD2 (6 bases). CDR1 is SGHAT, CDR2 FQNNGV, per germline. V was pared by 2 bases and J by 3 bases, with 11 bases between. CDR3 length: 14 amino acids. The CDR3 loop reads CASSLSPGDYEQYF. In DNA, the CDR3 is TGTGCCAGCAGCTTATCGCCGGGAGACTACGAGCAGTACTTC.

This clone turned up a few times. The chain carries TRBV27 and TRBJ2-5; TRBD1 matches at 9 bases. CDR1 and CDR2 (germline): MNHEY, SMNVEV (reference sequence). The CDR3 covers 14 residues. Germline trimming cut 6 bases from V and 7 bases from J; bases unmatched to any gene: 9. The CDR3 loop reads CASSPTGGAVTQYF. DNA of the CDR3: TGTGCCAGCAGCCCAACAGGGGGCGCGGTGACCCAGTACTTC.

Of note for this clone: The sample carries other DNA sequences with the same CDR3. J is TRBJ1-4 and V is TRBV28; TRBD1 might be the D (6 bases). The CDR3 loop spans 16 amino acids. Per the germline V gene, CDR1 is MDHEN and CDR2 is SYDVKM. V was trimmed by 3 bases and J by 2 bases, leaving 13 bases between them. This CDR3 reads CASSFYRGATNEKLFF. CDR3 bases: TGTGCCAGCAGTTTCTACCGGGGGGCGACTAATGAAAAACTGTTTTTT.

This clone occurred once. The rearrangement links TRBV5-4 to TRBJ2-5; 7 nucleotides match TRBD2. The CDR3 has 17 amino acids. Germline CDR1 SGHNT, CDR2 YYREEE (reference sequence). V dropped 4 bases and J dropped 2; count of bases not matched to a gene: 14. CDR3 amino acids: CASSQGGAGVTQETQYF. DNA of the CDR3: TGTGCCAGCAGCCAAGGCGGGGCGGGAGTAACTCAAGAGACCCAGTACTTC.

The chain combines TRBV25-1 with TRBJ1-5; 9 bases are shared with TRBD1. The V segment lost 3 bases and the J segment 6 bases; nucleotides outside the gene matches: 3. Germline CDR1 is MGHDK and CDR2 is SYGVNS. This CDR3 spans 14 amino acids. The CDR3 reads CASSDQQGAQPQHF. CDR3 sequence (DNA): TGTGCCAGCAGTGATCAACAGGGGGCTCAGCCCCAGCATTTT.

This clone was recorded only once. The chain joins TRBV4-3 to TRBJ1-5, with 7 nucleotides matching TRBD1. The ends lost 0 bases at V and 0 bases at J; junction bases unmatched: 5. Germline CDR1 is LGHNA and CDR2 is YSLEER. The CDR3 extends over 17 amino acids. CDR3 DNA: TGCGCCAGCAGCCAAGATCTGTCAGGGGGTAGCAATCAGCCCCAGCATTTT. This encodes CASSQDLSGGSNQPQHF.

The V gene is TRBV7-3, the J gene TRBJ2-2; no clear D gene. V was pared by 3 bases and J by 6 bases, with 5 bases between. The length of the CDR3 is 12 residues. CDR1 and CDR2 (germline): SGHTA, FQGTGA. The CDR3 loop reads CASSFGPGELFF. CDR3 nucleotide sequence: TGTGCCAGCAGCTTCGGGCCCGGGGAGCTGTTTTTT. The variable domain in full, with the rest retrieved from reference TRBV7-3 and TRBJ2-2, is GAGVSQTPSNKVTEKGKYVELRCDPISGHTALYWYRQSLGQGPEFLIYFQGTGAADDSGLPNDRFFAVRPEGSVSTLKIQRTERGDSAVYLCASSFGPGELFFGEGSRLTVL.

This clone was recorded a few times. The rearrangement links TRBV6-5 to TRBJ2-2; TRBD1 might be the D (6 bases). CDR3 size: 14 residues. The V end lost 4 bases, the J end lost 9 bases, and 15 bases lay between the germline ends. Germline CDR1 MNHEY, CDR2 SVGAGI. The CDR3 here is CASSLRTDPRELFF. The CDR3 region has the DNA TGTGCCAGCAGTTTACGGACAGATCCTAGGGAGCTGTTTTTT.

V is TRBV6-5 and J is TRBJ2-1; 7 bases are a match to TRBD2. CDR3 length: 15 amino acids. Trimming cost V 2 bases and J 3 bases; bases outside gene matches: 4. Germline lookup yields CDR1 MNHEY and CDR2 SVGAGI. CDR3 amino acids: CASSYGGGGYNEQFF. As DNA, the CDR3 is TGTGCCAGCAGTTACGGTGGCGGGGGCTACAATGAGCAGTTCTTC.

On this clone: Other DNA variants within this sample encode the same CDR3. This sequence joins TRBV5-1 and TRBJ2-7, with 8 bases identical to TRBD1. V lost 0 bases, J lost 1 base, and 3 bases stayed unmatched. Per germline, CDR1 SGHRS and CDR2 YFSETQ. There are 15 residues in the CDR3. In DNA form, the CDR3 reads TGCGCCAGCAGCTTGGCCGGGACAGGATCCTACGAGCAGTACTTC. Protein sequence: CASSLAGTGSYEQYF.

This rearrangement joins TRBV11-2 to TRBJ2-3, with 10 bases matching TRBD1. Germline loops: CDR1 SGHAT, CDR2 FQNNGV. The CDR3 sequence is 16 residues long. V shed 3 bases, J shed 3 bases, and the junction held 6 bases outside the gene matches. The CDR3 reads CASSFAGTGETDTQYF. The CDR3 DNA reads as TGTGCCAGCAGCTTTGCAGGGACAGGGGAGACAGATACGCAGTATTTT.

The CDR3 bases are TGTGCCAGCAGTGAAGCCCTCAACACAGGGCTGAACACTGAAGCTTTCTTT. It is translated as CASSEALNTGLNTEAFF. The rearrangement links TRBV6-1 to TRBJ1-1; D perhaps matches TRBD1 (6 bases). Germline lookup yields CDR1 MNHNS and CDR2 SASEGT. V gave up 0 bases and J gave up 0 bases, with 14 bases separating them. This CDR3 spans 17 amino acids.

The chain carries TRBV28 and TRBJ2-7; the D is unclear. Trimming removed 3 bases at V and 1 base at J, with 10 bases between. The CDR3 loop spans 14 amino acids. The germline CDR1 and CDR2 sequences are MDHEN and SYDVKM. CDR3 DNA: TGTGCCAGCAGTTTTCGGCCAGAGTCCTACGAGCAGTACTTC. Residues: CASSFRPESYEQYF.

The chain carries TRBV11-2 and TRBJ1-5; no firm D call. CDR1 and CDR2 (germline): SGHAT, FQNNGV. V dropped 5 bases and J dropped 6 bases, with 17 bases sitting between them. The CDR3 is 15 residues long. The CDR3 DNA reads TGTGCCAGCAGCCCAACGTCCTCGGCGCGTCAGCCCCAGCATTTT. Its protein is CASSPTSSARQPQHF. Filled out from reference TRBV11-2 and TRBJ1-5, the complete variable domain reads EAGVAQSPRYKIIEKRQSVAFWCNPISGHATLYWYQQILGQGPKLLIQFQNNGVVDDSQLPKDRFSAERLKGVDSTLKIQPAKLEDSAVYLCASSPTSSARQPQHFGDGTRLSIL.

This chain connects TRBV27 to TRBJ1-2; D not certain. Germline CDR1 reads MNHEY; CDR2 reads SMNVEV (reference sequence). The CDR3 spans 16 residues. Trimming took 7 bases from V and 4 from J, leaving 22 bases between them. The CDR3 is CASTPWSGLSGYGYTF. As DNA, the CDR3 is TGTGCCAGCACCCCCTGGTCCGGACTTTCGGGCTATGGCTACACCTTC.

The chain is built from TRBV6-6 and TRBJ2-3; D uncertain. In germline, CDR1 is MNHNY, CDR2 SVGAGI (reference sequence). The CDR3 totals 13 residues. V dropped 8 bases and J dropped 6 bases, with 15 bases sitting between them. The CDR3: CASQASHVDTQYF. CDR3 bases: TGTGCCAGCCAGGCTAGTCATGTCGATACGCAGTATTTT.

The chain uses TRBV5-6 and TRBJ2-3; D is possibly TRBD2 (5 bases). Per the germline V gene, CDR1 is SGHDT and CDR2 is YYEEEE. This CDR3 has 11 residues. V lost 4 bases and J 8 bases, leaving 8 bases between the germline ends. In nucleotides, the CDR3 is TGTGCCAGCAGCGCCAGCGGTACGCAGTATTTT. Translation: CASSASGTQYF.

This chain joins TRBV7-3 and TRBJ2-3; D is possibly TRBD2 (5 bases). Germline CDR1 reads SGHTA; CDR2 reads FQGTGA. This CDR3 has 13 residues. Trimming pared 5 bases from V and 1 base from J, leaving 7 bases between. The DNA of the CDR3 is TGTGCCAGCAGCCTGGGAGGCACAGATACGCAGTATTTT. This translates into CASSLGGTDTQYF. The entire variable domain, with the rest obtained from reference TRBV7-3 and TRBJ2-3, is as follows: GAGVSQTPSNKVTEKGKYVELRCDPISGHTALYWYRQSLGQGPEFLIYFQGTGAADDSGLPNDRFFAVRPEGSVSTLKIQRTERGDSAVYLCASSLGGTDTQYFGPGTRLTVL.

This chain uses TRBV10-2 with TRBJ2-2; TRBD1 agrees at 10 bases. The CDR3 spans 16 residues. Looked up from germline, CDR1 is WSHSY and CDR2 is SAAADI. V lost 6 bases to trimming and J lost 2 bases; unmatched junction nucleotides: 6. Written as DNA, the CDR3 is TGCGCCAGCAGCCCCGACAGGGGGCTTAACACCGGGGAGCTGTTTTTT. This encodes CASSPDRGLNTGELFF.

Comments on this clone: Other DNA sequences in the sample encode the same CDR3. The chain carries TRBV7-9 and TRBJ2-7; D remains ambiguous. The CDR3 is 11 residues long. Germline V gene lookup returns CDR1 SEHNR and CDR2 FQNEAQ (reference sequence). V lost 1 base and J lost 6, with 4 bases in between. CDR3 bases: TGTGCCAGCAGCTTAGTGGGCGAGCAGTACTTC. This codes for CASSLVGEQYF.

This chain joins TRBV6-5 and TRBJ1-1; D may be TRBD1 (5 bases). CDR1 and CDR2 (germline): MNHEY, SVGAGI. CDR3 length: 13 residues. Between the trimmed V and J ends, which lost 2 bases and 6 bases, there was a span of 10 bases. CDR3 region: CASSYASGPEAFF. CDR3 in DNA: TGTGCCAGCAGTTACGCGTCAGGGCCTGAAGCTTTCTTT.

This chain uses TRBV29-1 with TRBJ1-2; D is ambiguous. This CDR3 region has 12 residues. The germline gives CDR1 SQVTM, CDR2 ANQGSEA. V lost 7 bases and J 7 bases, leaving 16 bases between the germline ends. The CDR3 DNA reads TGCAGCGGTATTAACGCAGATGGTGGCTACACCTTC. Translation: CSGINADGGYTF.

V and J are TRBV9 and TRBJ1-1; no reliable D call. Per the germline V gene, CDR1 is SGDLS and CDR2 is YYNGEE. The CDR3 extends over 15 amino acids. Trimming left V 0 bases short and J 5 bases short, with 14 bases between. For the CDR3, the DNA is TGTGCCAGCAGCGTAGTGCCAGGAGTGGGGACTGAAGCTTTCTTT. Residues: CASSVVPGVGTEAFF.